Listed here are 25 T cell receptor beta chains from one sample, sequenced in a study of blood T cell repertoires in COVID-19. Produced via immunoSEQ multiplex PCR; TCRdb's table is partial and in-frame only. The table shows about 120,000 clones, with 85% occurring only once. The source material was peripheral blood. Every receptor here comes from a human donor in a cohort sampled during active COVID-19.

The gene calls are TRBV3-1 (or the pseudogene TRBV3-2) and TRBJ1-1, with D unclear. The CDR3 has 24 residues. Trimming pared 3 bases from V and 3 bases from J, leaving 41 bases between. CDR1 is LGHDT, CDR2 YNNKEL, per germline (reference sequence). The CDR3 sequence is CASSQYHPGRLGVSKLGSDTEAFF. CDR3 DNA: TGTGCCAGCAGCCAGTACCATCCCGGACGGCTCGGGGTCAGTAAGCTCGGCTCTGACACTGAAGCTTTCTTT.

V and J are TRBV7-8 and TRBJ1-2; TRBD1 aligns across 11 bases. Trimming at V came to 4 bases and at J to 6 bases, leaving 7 bases not matched to a gene. Germline CDR1 and CDR2: SGHVS and FQNEAQ. This CDR3 comprises 15 residues. CDR3 residues: CASSSWTGGWDGYTF. The CDR3 coding sequence is TGTGCCAGCAGCTCTTGGACAGGGGGCTGGGATGGCTACACCTTC.

V is TRBV7-3 and J is TRBJ2-7, with D perhaps matching TRBD2 (6 bases). V lost 4 bases to trimming and J lost 6 bases, with 16 bases between them. The CDR3 extends over 14 amino acids. Germline-derived CDR1 and CDR2 are SGHTA and FQGTGA. This chain's CDR3 is CASSSRGGTSEQYF. Here the CDR3 DNA reads TGTGCCAGCAGCTCCAGAGGAGGGACCTCCGAGCAGTACTTC.

The chain has TRBV7-3 and TRBJ2-7, with TRBD1 matching over 8 bases. With 5 bases clipped from V and 3 bases from J, the junction kept 3 bases outside the gene matches. The length of the CDR3 is 13 residues. Germline CDR1 and CDR2: SGHTA and FQGTGA. CDR3 bases: TGTGCCAGCAGCCCAGACAGGGGCTACGAGCAGTACTTC. Its translation is CASSPDRGYEQYF.

The chain combines TRBV28 with TRBJ1-5; 7 positions agree with TRBD1. V lost 2 bases, J lost 5 bases, and 6 bases stayed unmatched. The CDR3 runs 15 residues. Germline V gene lookup returns CDR1 MDHEN and CDR2 SYDVKM. The CDR3 loop is CASSLRKTGYQPQHF. The CDR3 DNA reads TGTGCCAGCAGTTTACGGAAGACAGGGTATCAGCCCCAGCATTTT.

The V call is TRBV6-1, the J call TRBJ2-7; D uncertain. The V and J ends lost 3 bases and 4 bases respectively, with 13 bases between them. Germline CDR1 and CDR2: MNHNS and SASEGT. This CDR3 has 14 amino acids. The CDR3: CASSDPNQSYEQYF. Written as DNA, the CDR3 is TGTGCCAGCAGTGATCCTAACCAATCTTACGAGCAGTACTTC.

This CDR3 reads CASSPPPGSETQYF. DNA of the CDR3: TGTGCCAGCTCACCACCGCCGGGGTCGGAGACCCAGTACTTC. V is TRBV18 and J is TRBJ2-5, with a tentative D call TRBD2 (5 bases). Trimming pared 0 bases from V and 5 bases from J, leaving 10 bases between. The CDR3 totals 14 residues. Per the germline V gene, CDR1 is KGHSH and CDR2 is LQKENI.

The V call is TRBV27, the J call TRBJ2-5; D uncertain. This CDR3 has 14 amino acids. Germline CDR1 reads MNHEY; CDR2 reads SMNVEV (reference sequence). Trimming left V 4 bases short and J 2 bases short, with 11 bases between. The CDR3 nucleotides are TGTGCCAGCAGTTACCTATCCCAACAAGAGACCCAGTACTTC. Its protein is CASSYLSQQETQYF.

V usage is TRBV15 and J usage is TRBJ2-1; possibly TRBD2 for D (6 bases). The germline CDR1 and CDR2 sequences are LNHNV and YYDKDF (reference sequence). Trimming shortened V by 5 bases and J by 4 bases, and 15 bases separated the two germline ends. This CDR3 is built from 15 residues. CDR3 residues: CATSGGLSLYNEQFF. CDR3 nucleotides: TGTGCCACCAGCGGGGGACTTTCCCTATACAATGAGCAGTTCTTC.

This clone was observed a handful of times. The chain joins TRBV7-2 to TRBJ1-2; D possibly corresponds to TRBD1 (5 bases). The germline gives CDR1 SGHTA, CDR2 FQGNSA. This CDR3 region has 14 residues. V was clipped by 1 base and J by 8 bases, with 14 bases between them. The CDR3 here is CASSLEPQGGGYTF. CDR3 in DNA: TGTGCCAGCAGCTTAGAGCCCCAGGGAGGCGGCTACACCTTC. The full variable domain, rest sourced from reference TRBV7-2 and TRBJ1-2, is GAGVSQSPSNKVTEKGKDVELRCDPISGHTALYWYRQSLGQGLEFLIYFQGNSAPDKSGLPSDRFSAERTGGSVSTLTIQRTQQEDSAVYLCASSLEPQGGGYTFGSGTRLTVV.

The chain is built from TRBV4-2 and TRBJ1-5; D uncertain. Trimming removed 4 bases at V and 0 bases at J, with 16 bases between. The germline V gene has CDR1 LGHNA and CDR2 YNFKEQ. The length of the CDR3 is 17 residues. Here the CDR3 DNA reads TGTGCCAGCAGCCCAGCTGTACAGACCTATAGCAATCAGCCCCAGCATTTT. Translating it yields CASSPAVQTYSNQPQHF.

The CDR3 loop is CATGGTGNSQPQHF. CDR3 DNA sequence: TGTGCCACCGGGGGGACAGGGAATAGTCAGCCCCAGCATTTT. This chain joins TRBV19 and TRBJ1-5, with 9 nucleotides matching TRBD1. The CDR3 has 14 residues. Germline-derived CDR1 and CDR2 are LNHDA and SQIVND (reference sequence). V lost 10 bases to trimming and J lost 6 bases; unmatched junction nucleotides: 10.

This clone has only one observation. This chain connects TRBV11-3 to TRBJ2-2; 7 bases fit TRBD1. The CDR3 runs 16 residues. V shed 1 base, J shed 0 bases, and the junction held 2 bases outside the gene matches. The germline CDR1 and CDR2 sequences are SGHNT and YENEEA. CDR3 nucleotides: TGTGCCAGCAGCTTAGTTACAGGGGCGAACACCGGGGAGCTGTTTTTT. Translating it yields CASSLVTGANTGELFF.

The chain links TRBV7-2 to TRBJ1-5; D is uncertain. The CDR3 loop spans 14 amino acids. Trimming removed 5 bases from V and 2 bases from J, with 10 bases in between. The V gene's germline CDR1 is SGHTA and CDR2 FQGNSA. CDR3 residues: CASSTDQGNQPQHF. The CDR3 nucleotides read TGTGCCAGCAGCACAGACCAGGGCAATCAGCCCCAGCATTTT.

The chain recombines TRBV28 with TRBJ2-1; 13 nucleotides align to TRBD2. V lost 6 bases and J lost 7; bases outside the gene matches: 6. The germline CDR1 and CDR2 sequences are MDHEN and SYDVKM. CDR3 length equals 15 residues. CDR3 sequence: CASSRPGLAGNEQFF. CDR3 DNA sequence: TGTGCCAGCAGCCGACCGGGACTAGCGGGAAATGAGCAGTTCTTC. Complete variable domain (other parts from reference TRBV28 and TRBJ2-1): DVKVTQSSRYLVKRTGEKVFLECVQDMDHENMFWYRQDPGLGLRLIYFSYDVKMKEKGDIPEGYSVSREKKERFSLILESASTNQTSMYLCASSRPGLAGNEQFFGPGTRLTVL.

The chain combines TRBV4-2 with TRBJ2-1; D is perhaps TRBD2 (6 bases). Trimming took 1 base from V and 8 from J, leaving 12 bases between them. The CDR3 is 14 residues long. Germline values: CDR1 LGHNA, CDR2 YNFKEQ. The CDR3: CASSQVAGNDEQFF. The CDR3 nucleotides are TGTGCCAGCAGCCAAGTCGCGGGGAATGATGAGCAGTTCTTC.

The chain employs TRBV5-8 and TRBJ2-7; D call uncertain. V was cut by 4 bases and J by 5 bases, with 13 bases left in between. Germline V gene sequence: CDR1 SGHTS, CDR2 YDEGEE. The CDR3 is made up of 13 amino acids. CDR3 region: CASSTRILDEQYF. In DNA form, the CDR3 reads TGTGCCAGCAGCACGCGGATTTTGGACGAGCAGTACTTC. The variable domain in full, with the rest retrieved from reference TRBV5-8 and TRBJ2-7, is EAGVTQSPTHLIKTRGQQATLRCSPISGHTSVYWYQQALGLGLQFLLWYDEGEERNRGNFPPRFSGRQFPNYSSELNVNALELEDSALYLCASSTRILDEQYFGPGTRLTVT.

The chain combines TRBV19 with TRBJ2-7, with D possibly TRBD1 on 6 matching bases. The V end was cut by 4 bases, the J end by 2 bases, with 9 bases between. CDR1 is LNHDA and CDR2 is SQIVND in the germline V gene (reference sequence). This CDR3 has 13 residues. The CDR3 region is CASSRQATYEQYF. The DNA for the CDR3 is TGTGCCAGTAGTAGACAGGCAACCTACGAGCAGTACTTC. Full variable domain (remainder filled in from reference TRBV19 and TRBJ2-7): DGGITQSPKYLFRKEGQNVTLSCEQNLNHDAMYWYRQDPGQGLRLIYYSQIVNDFQKGDIAEGYSVSREKKESFPLTVTSAQKNPTAFYLCASSRQATYEQYFGPGTRLTVT.

This clone is termed medium-sized. This sample includes further DNA sequences coding for the same CDR3. J is TRBJ1-4 and V is TRBV4-3; a weak D match, TRBD1 (6 bases). V was shortened by 0 bases and J by 4 bases, with 12 bases between the two germline ends. CDR1 LGHNA and CDR2 YSLEER come from the germline V gene. There are 16 residues in the CDR3. The CDR3 bases are TGCGCCAGCAGCCAAGATTCGGGGGGCGTTAATGAAAAACTGTTTTTT. This gives the protein CASSQDSGGVNEKLFF.

The V call is TRBV25-1, the J call TRBJ2-7, with no clear D. This CDR3 region has 14 residues. CDR1 MGHDK and CDR2 SYGVNS come from the germline V gene. The V end lost 5 bases, the J end lost 2 bases, and 13 bases lay between the germline ends. CDR3 sequence reads: CASSRDTLAYEQYF. The CDR3 region has the DNA TGTGCCAGCAGTCGAGACACCCTCGCCTACGAGCAGTACTTC.

V gene TRBV6-5 combines with J gene TRBJ2-1; TRBD1 matches 10 bases. The CDR3 spans 15 residues. Germline V gene data show CDR1 as MNHEY and CDR2 as SVGAGI. J gave up 6 bases and V 5 bases, and 7 bases lay outside the gene matches. Here the CDR3 reads CASSRDRGVLNEQFF. The CDR3 nucleotides are TGTGCCAGCAGTCGGGACAGGGGAGTTCTCAATGAGCAGTTCTTC.

This chain links TRBV9 with TRBJ2-2, with D maybe TRBD1 (5 bases). Trimming pared 4 bases from V and 5 bases from J, leaving 15 bases between. This CDR3 region has 15 residues. Germline lookup yields CDR1 SGDLS and CDR2 YYNGEE. The CDR3 loop reads CASSTRVGHTGELFF. The CDR3 nucleotides read TGTGCCAGCAGCACAAGGGTGGGGCATACCGGGGAGCTGTTTTTT.

This clone has a single count. This chain joins TRBV2 and TRBJ2-4, with a tentative D call TRBD2 (5 bases). V shed 4 bases and J shed 2 bases, with 9 bases lying between them. Germline lookup yields CDR1 SNHLY and CDR2 FYNNEI. This CDR3 region has 14 residues. As DNA, the CDR3 is TGTGCCAGCAGTGGACCCGGGACCAAAAACATTCAGTACTTC. Its translation is CASSGPGTKNIQYF.

The chain uses TRBV11-1 and TRBJ2-2, with TRBD2 identical over 9 bases. CDR1 SGHAT and CDR2 FQDESV come from the germline V gene (reference sequence). CDR3 length: 14 residues. V dropped 4 bases and J dropped 6; count of bases not matched to a gene: 3. The CDR3 DNA sequence: TGTGCCAGCAGCTCCCTAGCGGGGCCCGGGGAGCTGTTTTTT. Amino acids: CASSSLAGPGELFF.

A note on this clone: In the same sample, other DNA sequences code for this CDR3. The chain uses TRBV4-1 and TRBJ1-3; TRBD1 agrees at 8 bases. CDR3 length: 15 residues. With V trimmed by 3 bases and J by 1 base, 2 bases remained unmatched. Germline V gene lookup returns CDR1 MGHRA and CDR2 YSYEKL. The CDR3 protein is CASSQDRVSGNTIYF. The CDR3 nucleotides are TGCGCCAGCAGCCAGGACAGGGTTTCTGGAAACACCATATATTTT.